This TCR beta chain was found in a study of Ad26.COV2.S vaccination and SARS-CoV-2 variants (dated by TCRdb to the early 2020s). For the study in its entirety: Donors in the vaccine arm were drawn from COV1001, a phase I-IIa trial of Ad26.COV2.S in healthy adults that was multicentre, randomized, double-blind and placebo-controlled. Ad26.COV2.S was given intramuscularly at 5x10^10 or 1x10^11 viral particles, as a single shot or as two shots 56 days apart. Sequencing of the TCRbeta repertoire served to evaluate the specificity and breadth of SARS-CoV-2-reactive T cell receptors following Ad26.COV2.S vaccination. A total of roughly 32 samples were included in the TCR-sequenced set, comprising around 19 Ad26.COV2.S vaccine recipients, 5 placebo recipients and 8 SARS-CoV-2 convalescent individuals. Trial participants were randomized into five groups of five, in which low-dose or high-dose Ad26.COV2.S was given once or twice, or placebo was given on both occasions. Throughout the experiments and outcome assessment, investigators stayed blinded to trial group allocation.

V gives up 8 bases and J gives up 7 bases, and the segment between their germline ends measures 11 bases. The CDR3 spans 11 residues, from the cysteine through the phenylalanine. Only CDR3 DNA is held: 33 bases, read in frame from base 1. The germline V gene supplies CDR1 MNHEY and CDR2 SVGEGT. As to this clone: It lacks a known antigen. Nothing much larger sits one base from this clone, and base qualities are not available.

The treatment or condition label corresponds to: around 19 received Ad26.COV2.S at low or high dose, single or two shots; a few received placebo; per-sample allocation not given. For vaccine and placebo recipients, the sequenced repertoires came from samples collected on day 63 after the first injection. Cohort 1b enrolled about two dozen adults aged 18-55 years at a single site in Boston, USA, between 29 July and 7 August 2020. Ad26.COV2.S consisted of a replication-incompetent adenovirus type 26 vector by which a prefusion-stabilized SARS-CoV-2 spike protein from the original Wuhan strain was expressed. Broader findings and caveats from the paper: Vaccine and placebo recipients had comparable non-spike TCR breadth, which fits with the vaccine containing only spike. Comparing responses between vaccine doses or regimens was not something the study was powered to do. After vaccination, substantial breadth of spike-specific CD8+ and CD4+ T cell responses was reported. Ad26.COV2.S recipients had higher spike-specific TCR breadth than placebo recipients (P = 0.0014). The authors noted that total T cell responses may have been underestimated by the TCR breadth and depth analyses.

The immunoSEQ Assay was the method used to sequence TCRbeta CDR3 regions. After extraction, genomic DNA underwent amplification by bias-controlled multiplex PCR, followed by high-throughput sequencing. As for the original processing: To quantify the absolute abundance of every unique TCRbeta CDR3 region, sequences were collapsed and filtered. T cell fraction was estimated by normalization of TCRbeta template counts to usable DNA, with usable DNA being measured through amplification of reference genes present in all nucleated cells. Repertoire TCRs were annotated as SARS-CoV-2-specific by exact matching of V gene, CDR3 amino acid sequence and J gene to a known reactive TCR set. The reference SARS-CoV-2 TCR set was derived from MIRA and filtered for enrichment in COVID-19-positive ImmuneCODE repertoires, a step that removed public or cross-reactive TCRs. Using the MIRA antigens, annotated TCRs were further analysed by specific ORF or by position within an ORF. Breadth was defined as the number of annotated unique rearrangements divided by the total number of unique productive rearrangements, and depth was defined as the summed frequency of the annotated unique rearrangements. Group comparisons of TCR breadth used two-sided Wilcoxon rank-sum tests. Here the immuneACCESS table is served through TCRdb, limited to in-frame sequences with V and J called. Missing clones are a known gap in these copies; in checked studies unresolved V genes cover under half, and the rest lacks a known reason. From that table come the V and J calls and clone size; the DNA was used to work out D and trimming. The sample data list about 480,000 clones, and roughly nine tenths of these were observed just once. The ten largest clonotypes hold roughly 13% of the sample.

The sequence is built from TRBV6-2 or TRBV6-3 and TRBJ1-1; the D gene identity is not certain. The specimen comprised peripheral blood, sampled in a trial of Ad26.COV2.S vaccine versus placebo. The receptor comes from a person between 18 and 65 years old who received the Ad26.COV2.S COVID-19 vaccine or a placebo. The CDR3 is CASCSGGEAFF. The nucleotide sequence reads TGTGCCAGCTGTTCTGGCGGTGAAGCTTTCTTT.